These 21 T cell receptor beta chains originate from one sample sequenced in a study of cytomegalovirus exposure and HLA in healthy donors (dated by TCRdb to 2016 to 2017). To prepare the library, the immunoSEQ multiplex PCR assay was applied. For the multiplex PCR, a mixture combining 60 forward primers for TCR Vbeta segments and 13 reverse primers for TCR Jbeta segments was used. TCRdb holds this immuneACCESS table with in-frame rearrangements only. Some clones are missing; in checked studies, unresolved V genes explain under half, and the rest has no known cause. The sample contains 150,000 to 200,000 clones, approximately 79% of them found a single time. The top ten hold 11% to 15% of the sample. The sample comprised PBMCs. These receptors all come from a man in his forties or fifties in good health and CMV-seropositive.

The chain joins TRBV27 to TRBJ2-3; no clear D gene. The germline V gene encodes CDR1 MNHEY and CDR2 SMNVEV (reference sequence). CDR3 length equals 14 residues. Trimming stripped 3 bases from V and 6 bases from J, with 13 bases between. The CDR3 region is CASSFGLGDDTQYF. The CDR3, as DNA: TGTGCCAGCAGTTTTGGGCTGGGTGACGATACGCAGTATTTT.

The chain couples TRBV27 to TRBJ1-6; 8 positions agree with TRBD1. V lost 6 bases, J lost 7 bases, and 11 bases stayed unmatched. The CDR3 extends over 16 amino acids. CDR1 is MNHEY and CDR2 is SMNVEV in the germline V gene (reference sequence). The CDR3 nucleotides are TGTGCCAGCAGATCCACAGGGGGGCCGGGGAATTCACCCCTCCACTTT. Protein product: CASRSTGGPGNSPLHF.

CDR3 sequence (DNA): TGCGCCAGCAGCTTGGACAGGGGAGTCACGGCCCTCCACTTT. Translation gives CASSLDRGVTALHF. J is TRBJ1-6 and V is TRBV5-1; 7 positions agree with TRBD1. Germline CDR1 is SGHRS and CDR2 is YFSETQ. The CDR3 has 14 residues. Unmatched junction bases numbered 8, after V lost 0 bases and J lost 14 bases.

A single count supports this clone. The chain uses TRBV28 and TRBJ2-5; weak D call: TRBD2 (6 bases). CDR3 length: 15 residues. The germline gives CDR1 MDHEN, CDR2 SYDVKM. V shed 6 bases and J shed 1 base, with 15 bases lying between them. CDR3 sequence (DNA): TGTGCCAGCAGCGGGAGAAGGGATCCCCAAGAGACCCAGTACTTC. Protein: CASSGRRDPQETQYF.

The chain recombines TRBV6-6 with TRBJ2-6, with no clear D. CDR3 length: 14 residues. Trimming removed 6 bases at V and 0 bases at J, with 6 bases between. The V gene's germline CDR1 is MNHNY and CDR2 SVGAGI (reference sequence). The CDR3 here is CASSRYSGANVLTF. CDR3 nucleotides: TGTGCCAGCAGCCGGTACTCTGGGGCCAACGTCCTGACTTTC.

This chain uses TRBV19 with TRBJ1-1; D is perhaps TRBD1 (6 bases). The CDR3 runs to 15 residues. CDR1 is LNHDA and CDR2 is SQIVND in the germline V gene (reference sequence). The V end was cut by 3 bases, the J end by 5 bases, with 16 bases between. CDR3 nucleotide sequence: TGTGCCAGTAGTATCCTGGACAGTTTTCGAACTGAAGCTTTCTTT. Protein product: CASSILDSFRTEAFF.

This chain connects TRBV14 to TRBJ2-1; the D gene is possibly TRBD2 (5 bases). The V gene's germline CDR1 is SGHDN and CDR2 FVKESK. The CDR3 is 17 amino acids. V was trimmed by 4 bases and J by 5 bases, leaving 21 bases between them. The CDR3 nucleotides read TGTGCCAGCAGCCTCTTCCTAGCCCATGCTAGAAACAATGAGCAGTTCTTC. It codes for CASSLFLAHARNNEQFF.

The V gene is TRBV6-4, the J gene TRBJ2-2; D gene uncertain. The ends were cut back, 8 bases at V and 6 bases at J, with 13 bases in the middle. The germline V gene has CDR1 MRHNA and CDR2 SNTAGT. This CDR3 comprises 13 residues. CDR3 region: CASSRKRSGELFF. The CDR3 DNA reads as TGTGCCAGCTCTCGGAAGAGGTCCGGGGAGCTGTTTTTT.

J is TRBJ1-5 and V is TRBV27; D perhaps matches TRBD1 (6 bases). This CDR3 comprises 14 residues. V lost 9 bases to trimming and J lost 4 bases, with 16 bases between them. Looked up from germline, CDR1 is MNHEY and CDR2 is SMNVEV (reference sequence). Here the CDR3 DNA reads TGTGCCAGTACCAATTGGACAGCAAATCAGCCCCAGCATTTT. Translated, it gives CASTNWTANQPQHF.

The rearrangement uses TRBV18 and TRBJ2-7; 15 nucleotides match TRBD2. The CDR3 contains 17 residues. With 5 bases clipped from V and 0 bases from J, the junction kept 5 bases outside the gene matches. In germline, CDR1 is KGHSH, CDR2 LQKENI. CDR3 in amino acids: CASSRGLAGGSSYEQYV. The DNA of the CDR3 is TGTGCCAGCTCAAGGGGACTAGCGGGGGGTTCCTCCTACGAGCAGTACGTC.

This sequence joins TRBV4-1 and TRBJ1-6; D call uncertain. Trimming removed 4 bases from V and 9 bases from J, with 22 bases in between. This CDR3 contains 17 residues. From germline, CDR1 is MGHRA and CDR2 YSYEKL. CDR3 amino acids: CASSLGVFGKVFSPLHF. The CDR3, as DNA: TGCGCCAGCAGCCTCGGGGTGTTTGGGAAAGTTTTTTCACCCCTCCACTTT.

The CDR3 protein is CASSSTSGGLYEQYF. The CDR3 coding sequence is TGTGCCAGCAGCTCAACTAGCGGGGGGCTCTACGAGCAGTACTTC. This chain joins TRBV7-2 and TRBJ2-7; 12 bases fit TRBD2. The CDR3 loop spans 15 amino acids. The trim removed 4 bases at V and 3 bases at J, leaving 4 bases unmatched. Germline CDR1 is SGHTA and CDR2 is FQGNSA.

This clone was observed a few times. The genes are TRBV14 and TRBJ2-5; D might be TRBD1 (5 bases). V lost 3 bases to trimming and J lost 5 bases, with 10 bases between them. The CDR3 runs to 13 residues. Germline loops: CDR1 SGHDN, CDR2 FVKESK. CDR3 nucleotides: TGTGCCAGCAGCCAGGGGCTTAGGGAGACCCAGTACTTC. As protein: CASSQGLRETQYF.

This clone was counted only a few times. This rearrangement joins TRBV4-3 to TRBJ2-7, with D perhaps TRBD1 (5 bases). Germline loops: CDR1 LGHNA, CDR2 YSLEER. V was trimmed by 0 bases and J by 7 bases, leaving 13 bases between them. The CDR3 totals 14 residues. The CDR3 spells CASSQDPGNWEQYF. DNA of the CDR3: TGCGCCAGCAGCCAAGATCCAGGGAATTGGGAGCAGTACTTC.

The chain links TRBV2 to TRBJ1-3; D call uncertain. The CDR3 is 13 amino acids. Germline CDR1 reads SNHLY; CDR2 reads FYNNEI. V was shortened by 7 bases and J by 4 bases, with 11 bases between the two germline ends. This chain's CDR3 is CASTRETGNTIYF. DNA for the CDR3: TGTGCCAGCACTAGGGAGACCGGAAACACCATATATTTT.

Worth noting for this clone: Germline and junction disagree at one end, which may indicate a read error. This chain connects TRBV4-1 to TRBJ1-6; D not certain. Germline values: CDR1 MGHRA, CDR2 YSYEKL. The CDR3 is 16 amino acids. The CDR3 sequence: CASSQEGERAYSPLHF. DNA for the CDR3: TGCGCCAGCAGCCAAGAAGGAGAGAGAGCTTATTCGCCCCTCCACTTT.

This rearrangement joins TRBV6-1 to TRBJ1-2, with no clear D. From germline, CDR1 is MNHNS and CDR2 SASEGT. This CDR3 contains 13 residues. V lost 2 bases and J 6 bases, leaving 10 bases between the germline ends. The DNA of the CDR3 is TGTGCCAGCAGTGAAATTTACGGAGATGGCTACACCTTC. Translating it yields CASSEIYGDGYTF.

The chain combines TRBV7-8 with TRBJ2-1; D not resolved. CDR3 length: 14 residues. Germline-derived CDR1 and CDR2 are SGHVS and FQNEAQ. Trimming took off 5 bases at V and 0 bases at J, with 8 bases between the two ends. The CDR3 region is CASSRYDSYNEQFF. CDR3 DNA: TGTGCCAGCAGCCGGTACGACTCCTACAATGAGCAGTTCTTC.

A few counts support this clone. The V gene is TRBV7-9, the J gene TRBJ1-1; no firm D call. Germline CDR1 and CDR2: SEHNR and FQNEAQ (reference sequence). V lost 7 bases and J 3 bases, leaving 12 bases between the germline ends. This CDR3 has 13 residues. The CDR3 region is CASTLTGDTEAFF. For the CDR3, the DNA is TGTGCCAGCACCCTCACGGGAGACACTGAAGCTTTCTTT.

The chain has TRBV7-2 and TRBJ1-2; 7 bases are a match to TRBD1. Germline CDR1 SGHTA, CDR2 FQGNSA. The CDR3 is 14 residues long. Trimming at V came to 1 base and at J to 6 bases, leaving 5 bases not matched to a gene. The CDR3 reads CASSLVLGGDGYTF. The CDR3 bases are TGTGCCAGCAGCTTAGTCTTAGGGGGCGATGGCTACACCTTC.

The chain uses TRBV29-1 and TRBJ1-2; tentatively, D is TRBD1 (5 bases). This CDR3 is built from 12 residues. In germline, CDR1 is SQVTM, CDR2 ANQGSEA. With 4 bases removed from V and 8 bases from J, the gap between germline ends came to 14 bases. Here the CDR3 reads CSVGQGADGYTF. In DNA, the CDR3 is TGCAGCGTTGGGCAGGGTGCTGACGGCTACACCTTC.